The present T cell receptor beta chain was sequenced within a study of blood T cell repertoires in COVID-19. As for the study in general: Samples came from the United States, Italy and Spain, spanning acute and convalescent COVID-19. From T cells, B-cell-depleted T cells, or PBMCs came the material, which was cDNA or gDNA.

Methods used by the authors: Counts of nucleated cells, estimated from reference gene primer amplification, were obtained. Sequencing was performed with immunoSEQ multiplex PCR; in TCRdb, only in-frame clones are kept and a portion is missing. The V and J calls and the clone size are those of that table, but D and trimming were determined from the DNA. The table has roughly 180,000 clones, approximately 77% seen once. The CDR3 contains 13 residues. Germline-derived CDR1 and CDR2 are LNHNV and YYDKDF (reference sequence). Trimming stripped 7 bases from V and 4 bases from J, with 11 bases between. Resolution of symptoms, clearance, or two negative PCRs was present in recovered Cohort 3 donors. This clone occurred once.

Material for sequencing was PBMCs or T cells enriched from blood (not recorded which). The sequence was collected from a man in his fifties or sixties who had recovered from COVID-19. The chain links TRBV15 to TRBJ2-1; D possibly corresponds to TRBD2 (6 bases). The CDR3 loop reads CATKTSIYNEQFF. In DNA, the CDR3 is TGTGCCACCAAGACTAGTATTTACAATGAGCAGTTCTTC.